A single sample is the source of the 30 T cell receptor beta chains below, sequenced in a study of T cell responses to AZD1222 COVID-19 vaccine. The protocol was immunoSEQ multiplex PCR, while the TCRdb copy is restricted to in-frame clones and leaves out a portion. This table has around 200,000 clones, around 90% appearing once. Source: peripheral blood, taken on day 0 of AZD1222 vaccination. These receptor sequences come from an adult in good health.

The rearrangement joins TRBV9 to TRBJ2-3; no clear D. The germline V gene has CDR1 SGDLS and CDR2 YYNGEE. The ends were cut back, 0 bases at V and 6 bases at J, with 5 bases in the middle. This CDR3 comprises 12 residues. This chain's CDR3 is CASSVGQDTQYF. CDR3 sequence (DNA): TGTGCCAGCAGCGTAGGGCAGGATACGCAGTATTTT. The entire variable domain, with the rest obtained from reference TRBV9 and TRBJ2-3, is as follows: DSGVTQTPKHLITATGQRVTLRCSPRSGDLSVYWYQQSLDQGLQFLIQYYNGEERAKGNILERFSAQQFPDLHSELNLSSLELGDSALYFCASSVGQDTQYFGPGTRLTVL.

The J gene is TRBJ1-1, the V gene TRBV29-1; no firm D call. From germline, CDR1 is SQVTM and CDR2 ANQGSEA. The CDR3 is made up of 15 amino acids. V lost 4 bases to trimming and J lost 1 base, with 16 bases between them. Here the CDR3 DNA reads TGCAGCGTTGTGGCCCAGATGGGGTCGAACACTGAAGCTTTCTTT. It specifies CSVVAQMGSNTEAFF.

This rearrangement joins TRBV7-9 to TRBJ1-2; 7 bases agree with TRBD1. Per germline, CDR1 SEHNR and CDR2 FQNEAQ (reference sequence). V lost 5 bases to trimming and J lost 6 bases; unmatched junction nucleotides: 12. The length of the CDR3 is 15 residues. For the CDR3, the DNA is TGTGCCAGCAGCCGCATGGGCAGGGGGGAAAATGGCTACACCTTC. Translating it yields CASSRMGRGENGYTF. The variable domain in full, completed from reference TRBV7-9 and TRBJ1-2, reads DTGVSQNPRHKITKRGQNVTFRCDPISEHNRLYWYRQTLGQGPEFLTYFQNEAQLEKSRLLSDRFSAERPKGSFSTLEIQRTEQGDSAMYLCASSRMGRGENGYTFGSGTRLTVV.

This rearrangement joins TRBV19 to TRBJ1-1, with TRBD1 as a possible D gene (6 bases). The CDR3 totals 13 residues. Trimming stripped 7 bases from V and 0 bases from J, with 9 bases between. Looked up from germline, CDR1 is LNHDA and CDR2 is SQIVND (reference sequence). CDR3 in DNA: TGTGCCAGTATCGACAGGTTGAACACTGAAGCTTTCTTT. Translation gives CASIDRLNTEAFF.

The V call is TRBV28, the J call TRBJ2-1; tentatively, D is TRBD1 (6 bases). The germline V gene encodes CDR1 MDHEN and CDR2 SYDVKM. Trimming shortened V by 4 bases and J by 0 bases, and 13 bases separated the two germline ends. CDR3 size: 16 residues. Here the CDR3 reads CASSSQTGSSYNEQFF. The CDR3 DNA follows: TGTGCCAGCAGTTCCCAGACAGGAAGCTCCTACAATGAGCAGTTCTTC.

CDR3 DNA sequence: TGTGCCAGCAGCCAGACGGGGGCGAACTATGGCTACACCTTC. Its protein is CASSQTGANYGYTF. V usage is TRBV14 and J usage is TRBJ1-2; a possible D gene is TRBD1 (6 bases). Trimming left V 3 bases short and J 2 bases short, with 10 bases between. The CDR3 covers 14 residues. Germline V gene data show CDR1 as SGHDN and CDR2 as FVKESK.

The rearrangement links TRBV7-8 to TRBJ1-2; D possibly corresponds to TRBD1 (6 bases). Germline CDR1 and CDR2: SGHVS and FQNEAQ. The CDR3 has 17 residues. V lost 5 bases to trimming and J lost 2 bases, with 21 bases between them. The CDR3 loop reads CASSRAPETGLNYGYTF. The CDR3 nucleotides are TGTGCCAGCAGCCGAGCCCCAGAAACAGGGTTAAACTATGGCTACACCTTC.

The V and J genes are TRBV11-2 and TRBJ2-2, with 8 bases that match TRBD1. The germline CDR1 and CDR2 sequences are SGHAT and FQNNGV. The V and J ends lost 1 base and 1 base, in that order; junction bases with no gene match: 2. This CDR3 is built from 16 residues. Written as DNA, the CDR3 is TGTGCCAGCAGCTTAGCGGGACAGGTGAACACCGGGGAGCTGTTTTTT. Its translation is CASSLAGQVNTGELFF. The full variable domain, rest sourced from reference TRBV11-2 and TRBJ2-2, is EAGVAQSPRYKIIEKRQSVAFWCNPISGHATLYWYQQILGQGPKLLIQFQNNGVVDDSQLPKDRFSAERLKGVDSTLKIQPAKLEDSAVYLCASSLAGQVNTGELFFGEGSRLTVL.

The chain carries TRBV11-3 and TRBJ1-1; D unclear. This CDR3 comprises 13 residues. Germline CDR1 and CDR2: SGHNT and YENEEA. Trimming cost V 5 bases and J 6 bases, with 13 bases left between them. The CDR3: CASSPGGRAEAFF. CDR3 in DNA: TGTGCCAGCAGCCCAGGTGGGAGAGCTGAAGCTTTCTTT. Full variable domain (rest looked up from reference TRBV11-3 and TRBJ1-1): EAGVVQSPRYKIIEKKQPVAFWCNPISGHNTLYWYLQNLGQGPELLIRYENEEAVDDSQLPKDRFSAERLKGVDSTLKIQPAELGDSAVYLCASSPGGRAEAFFGQGTRLTVV.

This chain joins TRBV7-2 and TRBJ2-7; possibly TRBD1 or TRBD2 for D (5 bases each). Germline CDR1 is SGHTA and CDR2 is FQGNSA. The CDR3 runs to 15 residues. V was trimmed by 1 base and J by 7 bases, leaving 17 bases between them. This chain's CDR3 is CASSLERGLMGEQYF. The CDR3 coding sequence is TGTGCCAGCAGCTTAGAACGGGGCTTGATGGGGGAGCAGTACTTC.

This chain connects TRBV19 to TRBJ1-5, with 8 nucleotides matching TRBD1. This CDR3 has 16 amino acids. CDR1 and CDR2 from the germline V gene are LNHDA and SQIVND (reference sequence). Losses at the gene ends were 1 base for V and 0 bases for J; bases not matched to a gene: 2. CDR3 amino acids: CASSIGQGYSNQPQHF. The CDR3 coding sequence is TGTGCCAGTAGTATAGGACAGGGGTATAGCAATCAGCCCCAGCATTTT.

The V and J genes are TRBV15 and TRBJ2-1; 7 nucleotides line up with TRBD1. Germline trimming cut 4 bases from V and 1 base from J; bases unmatched to any gene: 1. CDR3 length: 14 residues. The germline V gene encodes CDR1 LNHNV and CDR2 YYDKDF (reference sequence). The CDR3 nucleotides read TGTGCCACCAGCATGACAGGGTCCTACAATGAGCAGTTCTTC. This codes for CATSMTGSYNEQFF.

J is TRBJ1-2 and V is TRBV30; D remains unclear. Trimming stripped 4 bases from V and 2 bases from J, with 11 bases between. The CDR3 sequence is 13 residues long. Germline V gives CDR1 GTSNPN, CDR2 SVGIG (reference sequence). The CDR3 DNA is TGTGCCTGGACCGGAGGCGGGAACTATGGCTACACCTTC. It encodes CAWTGGGNYGYTF.

The chain uses TRBV5-4 and TRBJ2-5, with 8 bases aligning to TRBD1. Germline-derived CDR1 and CDR2 are SGHNT and YYREEE (reference sequence). The V and J ends lost 4 bases and 5 bases, in that order; junction bases with no gene match: 13. The CDR3 consists of 16 residues. CDR3 sequence (DNA): TGTGCCAGCAGCATAGGGACAGGAGGGGGTGAGGAGACCCAGTACTTC. It is translated as CASSIGTGGGEETQYF.

The J gene is TRBJ2-1, the V gene TRBV7-2; 12 bases align to TRBD2. Trimming removed 1 base from V and 2 bases from J; junction bases left unmatched: 3. CDR1 SGHTA and CDR2 FQGNSA come from the germline V gene. The CDR3 is 17 residues long. CDR3 bases: TGTGCCAGCAGCTTAGGCGGACTAGCGGGAACCTACAATGAGCAGTTCTTC. Protein: CASSLGGLAGTYNEQFF.

CDR3: CASSEDRGIQPQHF. In DNA, the CDR3 is TGTGCCAGCAGTGAGGACAGGGGAATTCAGCCCCAGCATTTT. V and J are TRBV27 and TRBJ1-5, with 9 bases that match TRBD1. Germline V gene data show CDR1 as MNHEY and CDR2 as SMNVEV (reference sequence). The junction had 5 bases not matched to a gene; V was cut back by 5 bases and J by 6 bases. This CDR3 is 14 amino acids long.

This rearrangement joins TRBV4-3 to TRBJ2-3; TRBD2 agrees at 8 bases. V gave up 0 bases and J gave up 4 bases; unmatched junction bases: 3. This CDR3 region has 15 residues. In germline, CDR1 is LGHNA, CDR2 YSLEER. The CDR3 coding sequence is TGCGCCAGCAGCCAAGACCTCGGGAGGGCAGATACGCAGTATTTT. Amino acid sequence: CASSQDLGRADTQYF.

The V gene is TRBV5-8, the J gene TRBJ2-4; D is uncertain. V was pared by 4 bases and J by 1 base, with 9 bases between. Per germline, CDR1 SGHTS and CDR2 YDEGEE. The length of the CDR3 is 14 residues. CDR3: CASSLFEAKNIQYF. The CDR3 DNA is TGTGCCAGCAGCCTCTTTGAGGCCAAAAACATTCAGTACTTC.

This clone was seen just once. The CDR3 is CASSRGLNSPLHF. The DNA for the CDR3 is TGTGCCAGCAGCCGGGGGCTTAATTCACCCCTCCACTTT. This sequence joins TRBV27 and TRBJ1-6; TRBD1 might be the D (6 bases). Per the germline V gene, CDR1 is MNHEY and CDR2 is SMNVEV (reference sequence). This CDR3 has 13 residues. V lost 6 bases and J 6 bases, leaving 9 bases between the germline ends.

About this clone itself: Other DNA sequences in the same sample also yield this CDR3. The chain combines TRBV5-6 with TRBJ2-5, with a tentative D call TRBD1 (5 bases). Germline CDR1 reads SGHDT; CDR2 reads YYEEEE. The CDR3 has 13 residues. Trimming left V 1 base short and J 5 bases short, with 9 bases between. This CDR3 reads CASSLRSGETQYF. The CDR3 coding sequence is TGTGCCAGCAGCTTGAGATCAGGGGAGACCCAGTACTTC.

The V call is TRBV6-5, the J call TRBJ1-5; D remains ambiguous. The CDR3 loop spans 14 amino acids. Germline CDR1 MNHEY, CDR2 SVGAGI. Trimming shortened V by 8 bases and J by 2 bases, and 13 bases separated the two germline ends. The CDR3 spells CASGRGSGNQPQHF. The CDR3, as DNA: TGTGCCAGCGGCCGAGGTTCGGGCAATCAGCCCCAGCATTTT.

The rearrangement uses TRBV2 and TRBJ2-1; TRBD2 matches at 14 bases. CDR3 length: 14 residues. Germline V lookup: CDR1 SNHLY, CDR2 FYNNEI. V shed 6 bases, J shed 9 bases, and the junction held 4 bases outside the gene matches. In DNA, the CDR3 is TGTGCCAGCAGGGGACTAGCGGGAGTGGGTGAGCAGTTCTTC. Translated, it gives CASRGLAGVGEQFF.

This clone has just one count. This sequence joins TRBV6-1 and TRBJ2-7; 8 positions agree with TRBD1. V was pared by 6 bases and J by 5 bases, with 12 bases of the junction left unmatched. CDR3 length equals 15 residues. CDR1 MNHNS and CDR2 SASEGT come from the germline V gene. The CDR3 DNA reads TGTGCCAGCAGGTACGGGACAGGAGGAAAGGACGAGCAGTACTTC. Encoded protein: CASRYGTGGKDEQYF.

The chain joins TRBV18 to TRBJ2-4, with a weak D call TRBD2 (6 bases). Germline V gene sequence: CDR1 KGHSH, CDR2 LQKENI. The CDR3 covers 14 residues. V was cut by 2 bases and J by 7 bases, with 12 bases left in between. The CDR3 DNA reads as TGTGCCAGCTCACCAAGGAGGGAGTGGAACATTCAGTACTTC. Translated, it gives CASSPRREWNIQYF.

The chain recombines TRBV3-1 (or the pseudogene TRBV3-2) with TRBJ1-2; D might be TRBD1 (5 bases). V lost 7 bases and J lost 0, with 15 bases in between. Germline V gene sequence: CDR1 LGHDT, CDR2 YNNKEL (reference sequence). The CDR3 length is 15 residues. The CDR3 here is CASMGGGYSNYGYTF. The CDR3 DNA sequence: TGTGCCAGCATGGGGGGAGGTTACTCTAACTATGGCTACACCTTC.

The rearrangement joins TRBV2 to TRBJ1-6, with D uncertain. The V end was cut by 7 bases, the J end by 9 bases, with 10 bases between. The CDR3 loop spans 12 amino acids. Germline assignment: CDR1 SNHLY and CDR2 FYNNEI. The CDR3 DNA reads TGTGCCAGCAACGTGTCTCCTTCACCCCTCCACTTT. This gives the protein CASNVSPSPLHF. The variable domain in full, completed from reference TRBV2 and TRBJ1-6, reads EPEVTQTPSHQVTQMGQEVILRCVPISNHLYFYWYRQILGQKVEFLVSFYNNEISEKSEIFDDQFSVERPDGSNFTLKIRSTKLEDSAMYFCASNVSPSPLHFGNGTRLTVT.

The chain employs TRBV6-8 and TRBJ2-5; no firm D call. Trimming pared 6 bases from V and 2 bases from J, leaving 10 bases between. This CDR3 is 13 amino acids long. CDR1 MNHGY and CDR2 SAAAGT come from the germline V gene. The CDR3 DNA reads TGTGCCAGCAGCCCCACCCAGCAAGAGACCCAGTACTTC. This codes for CASSPTQQETQYF.

The rearrangement uses TRBV2 and TRBJ1-5; D is possibly TRBD1 (5 bases). Germline V gene lookup returns CDR1 SNHLY and CDR2 FYNNEI. This CDR3 comprises 15 residues. The ends were cut back, 6 bases at V and 0 bases at J, with 12 bases in the middle. CDR3 DNA: TGTGCCAGCAGGGCAGACAGCTATAGCAATCAGCCCCAGCATTTT. It codes for CASRADSYSNQPQHF.

This rearrangement joins TRBV19 to TRBJ2-7, with D uncertain. The V end was cut by 1 base, the J end by 2 bases, with 9 bases between. The CDR3 totals 14 residues. From germline, CDR1 is LNHDA and CDR2 SQIVND (reference sequence). The CDR3 bases are TGTGCCAGTAGTATAGGTCTGGGAACCTACGAGCAGTACTTC. It is translated as CASSIGLGTYEQYF.

This chain joins TRBV28 and TRBJ1-2; TRBD1 is a possible D gene (6 bases). Germline loops: CDR1 MDHEN, CDR2 SYDVKM. This CDR3 is built from 14 residues. V lost 3 bases and J 5 bases, leaving 13 bases between the germline ends. CDR3 nucleotides: TGTGCCAGCAGTTTGCGGACAGCACATTATGGCTACACCTTC. Translating gives CASSLRTAHYGYTF.